This T cell receptor beta chain was captured in a study of siplizumab effects on memory and regulatory T cells. This clone has just one count. Its antigen is not identified. Germline assignment: CDR1 LNHDA and CDR2 SQIVND (reference sequence). Trimming stripped 3 bases from V and 5 bases from J, with 14 bases between. The CDR3 covers 15 residues. Study conclusions and caveats: There appeared to be greater diversity in naive T cells than in memory cells, and naive T cells seemed major contributors to the alloresponse. Left unconfirmed was the suppressive function of proliferating Tregs from siplizumab cultures. Sequences that were alloreactive and traceable to unstimulated CD4+ memory cells were significantly reduced by siplizumab.

Assay used: immunoSEQ multiplex PCR; TCRdb lists only in-frame clones, some missing. This sample carries more than 70,000 clones, just under 95% of them seen once, and the ten largest clones take roughly 18%. The sequence was collected from a human donor in good health. V and J are TRBV19 and TRBJ2-1; D remains unclear. Sequenced sample: CD8+ T cells sorted from blood. CDR3 sequence: CASSIVHRRNNEQFF. The CDR3 DNA follows: TGTGCCAGTAGTATCGTACACCGGCGGAACAATGAGCAGTTCTTC.